The 7 T cell receptor beta chains in this list originate from one sample, sequenced in a study of shared clonotypes between healthy human individuals. The repertoire was sequenced with immunoSEQ multiplex PCR; TCRdb's copy has only in-frame clones and lacks some. Of approximately 1.5 million clones listed, 98% were seen once; the top ten hold about 0.35%. Sequencing was carried out using naive CD4+ T cells sorted from blood. Stated subset: CD45RA+ positively selected. The receptors were gathered from a man under 40 in good health.

This sequence joins TRBV9 and TRBJ1-1, with D perhaps matching TRBD1 (6 bases). This CDR3 region has 12 residues. V gave up 0 bases and J gave up 7 bases, with 7 bases separating them. Germline lookup yields CDR1 SGDLS and CDR2 YYNGEE. The CDR3: CASSVVTGEAFF. CDR3 DNA sequence: TGTGCCAGCAGCGTAGTGACAGGTGAAGCTTTCTTT.

This rearrangement joins TRBV9 to TRBJ2-5; 9 bases line up with TRBD2. V shed 2 bases and J 5 bases; nucleotides not matched to a gene: 7. CDR1 and CDR2 (germline): SGDLS, YYNGEE. The CDR3 totals 15 residues. The CDR3 sequence: CASSVSLAGEETQYF. The CDR3 nucleotides are TGTGCCAGCAGCGTGTCCTTAGCGGGAGAGGAGACCCAGTACTTC. The variable domain in full, with the rest retrieved from reference TRBV9 and TRBJ2-5, is DSGVTQTPKHLITATGQRVTLRCSPRSGDLSVYWYQQSLDQGLQFLIQYYNGEERAKGNILERFSAQQFPDLHSELNLSSLELGDSALYFCASSVSLAGEETQYFGPGTRLLVL.

This clone was recorded once. The chain is built from TRBV28 and TRBJ2-1; D unresolved. The CDR3 is 14 residues long. The germline V gene has CDR1 MDHEN and CDR2 SYDVKM. The V end was cut by 5 bases, the J end by 9 bases, with 17 bases between. CDR3 nucleotide sequence: TGTGCCAGCAGTCCCGAAGGCTGGCTCAGTGAGCAGTTCTTC. Protein sequence: CASSPEGWLSEQFF.

V is TRBV5-1 and J is TRBJ1-5; D might be TRBD1 (5 bases). Between the trimmed V and J ends, which lost 4 bases and 2 bases, there was a span of 13 bases. This CDR3 is 15 amino acids long. Per germline, CDR1 SGHRS and CDR2 YFSETQ. The DNA for the CDR3 is TGCGCCAGCAGCCCGGCGGGGGATCGCAATCAGCCCCAGCATTTT. Residues: CASSPAGDRNQPQHF.

The genes are TRBV4-2 and TRBJ2-2, with 8 bases aligning to TRBD1. This CDR3 is 16 amino acids long. Germline V gene lookup returns CDR1 LGHNA and CDR2 YNFKEQ. Germline trimming cut 5 bases from V and 0 bases from J; bases unmatched to any gene: 5. CDR3 bases: TGTGCCAGCAGCTTCCGGACAGGGACGAACACCGGGGAGCTGTTTTTT. This translates into CASSFRTGTNTGELFF.

The chain employs TRBV25-1 and TRBJ2-5, with D unclear. The CDR3 is made up of 16 amino acids. V shed 3 bases and J shed 1 base, with 15 bases lying between them. Germline V gives CDR1 MGHDK, CDR2 SYGVNS. The chain's CDR3 is CASSDPQRSIQETQYF. The CDR3 DNA reads TGTGCCAGCAGTGACCCCCAGCGTTCTATCCAAGAGACCCAGTACTTC.

V is TRBV15 and J is TRBJ2-7, with no clear D. The germline gives CDR1 LNHNV, CDR2 YYDKDF (reference sequence). This CDR3 spans 14 amino acids. The V gene lost 0 bases and the J gene lost 1 base, with 7 bases spanning the gap. The CDR3 sequence: CATSRELLSYEQYF. The CDR3 DNA is TGTGCCACCAGCAGAGAACTGCTTTCCTACGAGCAGTACTTC.